This TCR beta chain emerged from a study of spatial heterogeneity in lung cancer. The CDR3 runs 14 residues. Germline V gives CDR1 MNHNY, CDR2 SVGAGI (reference sequence). Trimming took off 6 bases at V and 17 bases at J, with 23 bases between the two ends. TCRdb fed the 5' RACE reads into MiXCR, producing one record per CDR3 protein. This sample has 4,000 or so distinct CDR3 sequences, with over 8% found just once. Time point meaning: sample taken at primary tumor resection. This clonotype was seen repeatedly, ten times or more. The antigen is undetermined. Found in a library prepared for alpha chains, this beta chain is an off-target read, and its abundance has little meaning. Overall study findings and caveats: Tumor mutation count correlated with how many alpha and beta TCRs expanded intratumorally.

This clonotype was obtained from a male donor with early-stage non-small cell lung cancer. The V and J genes are TRBV6-6 and TRBJ1-6; possible D gene TRBD1, 5 bases. The source was lung tumor tissue, collected at surgery. This chain's CDR3 is CASSPTGVGVGFHF. The CDR3 DNA follows: TGTGCCAGCAGCCCAACAGGTGTAGGGGTCGGTTTCCACTTT.